Listed below are T cell receptor beta chains from one sample, sequenced in a study of T-cell memory formation after mild COVID-19. TCRdb analysed the 5' RACE reads with MiXCR anew, one entry per CDR3 protein. Found here are 200,000 to 300,000 distinct CDR3 sequences, less than 20% of them singletons; the top ten hold 2.1%. Specimen: PBMCs or a T cell subset sorted from them (not recorded which). Receptors originate from an adult woman who had mild COVID-19 (a few samples of this study predate the infection). Cell type and time point are not known. Each CDR3 is given with its conserved first and last residue. D genes are given only for firm matches. Some rows mark clone size as missing; the rest say once, few, many or name a class of expanded clone.

TRBJ2-7,TRBV6-2/TRBV6-3,-,-,TGTGCCAGCAGTTTTCGGCAGCTAGCCTCCTACGAGCAGTACTTC,CASSFRQLASYEQYF
TRBJ2-1,TRBV7-2,-,-,TGTGCCAGCGGCAACTACAATGAGCAGTTCTTC,CASGNYNEQFF
TRBJ1-1,TRBV30,-,-,TGTGCCTGGAGTCCAGGGGACACTGAAGCTTTCTTT,CAWSPGDTEAFF
TRBJ2-6,TRBV2,-,few,TGTGCCAGCAGTGAACAGAAACGCAGGGCCAACGTCCTGACTTTC,CASSEQKRRANVLTF
TRBJ2-1,TRBV20-1,TRBD2,few,TGCAGTGCTAGAGCCCTCGCTAGCGGGGGGCACTCCTACAATGAGCAGTTCTTC,CSARALASGGHSYNEQFF
TRBJ2-1,TRBV3-1,TRBD2,-,TGTGCCAGCAGCCCTGAGTCAATAGCGGGCCGCAATGAGCAGTTCTTC,CASSPESIAGRNEQFF
TRBJ1-2,TRBV7-2,TRBD1,few,TGTGCCAGCAGCCTGACAGGGGTGGATGGCTACACCTTC,CASSLTGVDGYTF
TRBJ2-3,TRBV4-2,-,few,TGTGCCAGCAGCCAGGCGGGACTCGGTGATTCAGATACGCAGTATTTT,CASSQAGLGDSDTQYF
TRBJ1-2,TRBV6-2/TRBV6-3,TRBD1,few,TGTGCCAGCAGTTCGTATGCCTCCGGGACAGGGCTCCATGGCTACACCTTC,CASSSYASGTGLHGYTF
TRBJ1-2,TRBV25-1,-,-,TGTGCCAGCAGTGAAGGGGGGTTCCAGAAACTTACAGCTAACTATGGCTACACCTTC,CASSEGGFQKLTANYGYTF
TRBJ2-5,TRBV7-2,-,few,TGTGCCAGCAGCTTATCCATTAAAGAGACCCAGTACTTC,CASSLSIKETQYF
TRBJ1-1,TRBV20-1,-,once,TGCAGTGCTAGGAAGGATGGTAACACTGAAGCTTTCTTT,CSARKDGNTEAFF
TRBJ1-3,TRBV9,-,-,TGTGCCAGCAGCCCACAGTACCATCCTGGAAACACCATATATTTT,CASSPQYHPGNTIYF
TRBJ1-1,TRBV18,-,few,TGTGCCAGCTCACCAAACGGGGCTGGCCCAAACGCTGAAGCTTTCTTT,CASSPNGAGPNAEAFF
TRBJ2-1,TRBV7-3,-,many,TGTGCCAGCAGCTTAATGGTGGGCAATGAGCAGTTCTTC,CASSLMVGNEQFF
TRBJ2-3,TRBV6-5,TRBD2,-,TGTGCCAGCAGTTACTCCGGACTAGCGGGAGGTCGGGATACGCAGTATTTT,CASSYSGLAGGRDTQYF
TRBJ2-5,TRBV20-1,TRBD2,many,TGCAGTGCTAGAACCCGACTAGCGGGACGAGAGACCCAGTACTTC,CSARTRLAGRETQYF
TRBJ2-1,TRBV6-2/TRBV6-3,-,few,TGTGCCAGCACGCCTAGCAGCTCCTACAATGAGCAGTTCTTC,CASTPSSSYNEQFF
TRBJ1-5,TRBV20-1,TRBD1,few,TGCAGTGCAAGGGACAGGGCACTGCAGCCCCAGCATTTT,CSARDRALQPQHF
TRBJ1-1,TRBV30,TRBD1,once,TGTGCCTGGAGTGCGGCAGGGGGAGCTTTCTTT,CAWSAAGGAFF
TRBJ2-2,TRBV10-3,TRBD1,many,TGTGCCATCACCCTGACAGGGGGGAACACCGGGGAGCTGTTTTTT,CAITLTGGNTGELFF
TRBJ2-1,TRBV10-3,TRBD2,few,TGTGCCACCCGACTAGCGGGAACGGGTGAGCAGTTCTTC,CATRLAGTGEQFF
TRBJ2-7,TRBV15,-,once,TGTGCCACCAGCCAGGATTTAGGGTACTACGAGCAGTACTTC,CATSQDLGYYEQYF
TRBJ2-7,TRBV4-1,TRBD1,-,TGCGCCAGCAGCCAAGATGACAGGGTCTACGAGCAGTACTTC,CASSQDDRVYEQYF
TRBJ2-3,TRBV4-3,-,few,TGCGCCAGCAGCCAAGGGGAGGCTCGCACAGATACGCAGTATTTT,CASSQGEARTDTQYF
TRBJ2-7,TRBV7-2,-,-,TGTGCCAGCAGCTTAAATGAGTTGGGCGAGCAGTACTTC,CASSLNELGEQYF
TRBJ1-5,TRBV27,-,-,TGTGCCAGCAGGTCGGAGGGCAATCAGCCCCAGCATTTT,CASRSEGNQPQHF
TRBJ1-2,TRBV29-1,-,-,TGCAGCGTCCAAACAGGGCAAGGGTGGGGCTACACCTTC,CSVQTGQGWGYTF
TRBJ1-1,TRBV30,-,few,TGTGCCTGGGTCGAAGGGGTGAACACTGAAGCTTTCTTT,CAWVEGVNTEAFF
TRBJ1-1,TRBV29-1,-,-,TGCAGCGTTCACGGGGGGTCCACTGAAGCTTTCTTT,CSVHGGSTEAFF
TRBJ1-2,TRBV12-3/TRBV12-4,-,few,TGTGCCAGCAGTCCCCGAGTTCAGGGAGCCTATGGCTACACCTTC,CASSPRVQGAYGYTF
TRBJ2-1,TRBV6-1,TRBD1,few,TGTGCCAGCAGTGGGGGCAGGGGGCGCCTAAATGAGCAGTTCTTC,CASSGGRGRLNEQFF
TRBJ2-5,TRBV3-1,-,-,TGTGCCAGCAGCCAGGCCCCGGGACCCCAGGGGACCCAGTACTTC,CASSQAPGPQGTQYF
TRBJ1-1,TRBV18,TRBD1,few,TGTGCCAGCTCACTCGAGACAGGGGGGAACACTGAAGCTTTCTTT,CASSLETGGNTEAFF
TRBJ2-7,TRBV12-3/TRBV12-4,TRBD2,-,TGTGCCAGCAGTCAGCCTAGCGGGGGGGCCTACGAGCAGTACTTC,CASSQPSGGAYEQYF
TRBJ1-1,TRBV12-3/TRBV12-4,-,few,TGTGCCAGCAGAAGCCGGGGAGGGACGAACACTGAAGCTTTCTTT,CASRSRGGTNTEAFF
TRBJ1-1,TRBV20-1,TRBD1,-,TGCAGTGCAACGGACAGGTCCAAAGCTTTCTTT,CSATDRSKAFF
TRBJ2-1,TRBV12-3/TRBV12-4,TRBD2,few,TGTGCCAGCAGTTTAGGACGGGGACTAGCGGGAGGCCTCAATGAGCAGTTCTTC,CASSLGRGLAGGLNEQFF
TRBJ2-7,TRBV5-1,-,-,TGCGCCAGCAAAGGGGGGCTTCTCAGCTCCTACGAGCAGTACTTC,CASKGGLLSSYEQYF
TRBJ2-7,TRBV7-2,TRBD2,-,TGTGCCAGCAGTTTAAGACTAGCGGGAGGTTACGAGCAGTACTTC,CASSLRLAGGYEQYF
TRBJ1-2,TRBV29-1,-,-,TGCAGCGTTGAAAGTAGATCGGGGGTGGACTATGGCTACACCTTC,CSVESRSGVDYGYTF
TRBJ2-3,TRBV5-1,-,-,TGCGCCAGCAGCTTGGAGCGTGGAGATACGCAGTATTTT,CASSLERGDTQYF
TRBJ2-2,TRBV5-1,TRBD2,-,TGCGCCAGCAGCTCTGGGACTAGCGGCGGGGAGCTGTTTTTT,CASSSGTSGGELFF
TRBJ1-1,TRBV20-1,-,few,TGCAGTGCTAGAGAAGGGAGGGTGAACACTGAAGCTTTCTTT,CSAREGRVNTEAFF
TRBJ1-5,TRBV12-3/TRBV12-4,-,few,TGTGCCAGCAGCACAGCACAGGGCCCTAATCAGCCCCAGCATTTT,CASSTAQGPNQPQHF
TRBJ1-2,TRBV3-1,-,few,TGTGCCAGCAGCAGACAGGCTAACTATGGCTACACCTTC,CASSRQANYGYTF
TRBJ2-6,TRBV14,-,-,TGTGCCAGCAGCCGGGGTAGTATGGTTGGGGCCAACGTCCTGACTTTC,CASSRGSMVGANVLTF
TRBJ1-1,TRBV19,-,-,TGTGCCAGTAGAGGGGGGGCGCGAACTGAAGCTTTCTTT,CASRGGARTEAFF
TRBJ1-2,TRBV29-1,-,many,TGCAGCGTTGAAGAACAGCACTATGGCTACACCTTC,CSVEEQHYGYTF
TRBJ1-1,TRBV29-1,-,-,TGCAGCGCTACCCAGGGCGATATGAACACTGAAGCTTTCTTT,CSATQGDMNTEAFF
TRBJ1-2,TRBV6-5,TRBD1,-,TGTGCCAGCAGAGGGTTCCGGGACAGTAGTGGCTACACCTTC,CASRGFRDSSGYTF
TRBJ2-7,TRBV6-6,TRBD1,-,TGTGCCAGCACCCTAGACAGGGTCTCCTACGAGCAGTACTTC,CASTLDRVSYEQYF
TRBJ1-1,TRBV18,TRBD1,-,TGTGCCAGCTCACCATTACAGGGGGGCACTGAAGCTTTCTTT,CASSPLQGGTEAFF
TRBJ1-3,TRBV7-2,-,few,TGTGCCAGCAAGGAGGGCTCTGGAAACACCATATATTTT,CASKEGSGNTIYF
TRBJ1-1,TRBV18,TRBD1,few,TGTGCCAGCTCTCAGGGGGTGAACACTGAAGCTTTCTTT,CASSQGVNTEAFF
TRBJ2-7,TRBV14,-,many,TGTGCCAGCAGCCAATTAGAGGGGAACTGGCATAGGAACGAGCAGTACTTC,CASSQLEGNWHRNEQYF
TRBJ1-6,TRBV10-3,-,-,TGTGCCATCAGTGGACCAATCTATAATTCACCCCTCCACTTT,CAISGPIYNSPLHF